These 7 T cell receptor beta chains were all obtained from the same sample, sequenced in a study of blood T cell repertoires in COVID-19. Using immunoSEQ multiplex PCR, the repertoire was profiled, and TCRdb retains in-frame clones only, with some absent. The sample includes around 84,000 clones, 70% to 90% of them seen just once. The sequencing input was peripheral blood. These receptors all stem from a man older than 75 with active or convalescent COVID-19.

This clone showed up just a few times. DNA of the CDR3: TGTGCCAGCAGCTTGGACAGGAGCTCTGGAAACACCATATATTTT. It yields the protein CASSLDRSSGNTIYF. The J gene is TRBJ1-3, the V gene TRBV5-4; tentatively, D is TRBD1 (5 bases). The CDR3 is 15 amino acids. Germline loops: CDR1 SGHNT, CDR2 YYREEE (reference sequence). V was trimmed by 0 bases and J by 0 bases, leaving 7 bases between them.

The CDR3 sequence is CASTLGQATVVRAFF. CDR3 nucleotide sequence: TGTGCCAGTACCCTAGGACAGGCTACGGTGGTTAGAGCTTTCTTT. The chain is built from TRBV19 and TRBJ1-1; TRBD1 matches 7 bases. V trimming: 7 bases; J trimming: 10 bases; junction bases outside the gene matches: 18. The CDR3 is 15 residues long. The germline V gene has CDR1 LNHDA and CDR2 SQIVND (reference sequence).

The DNA for the CDR3 is TGTGCCTGGAGTGTCGGACAGGGGGCAGGTCAGCCCCAGCATTTT. Its translation: CAWSVGQGAGQPQHF. The rearrangement links TRBV30 to TRBJ1-5; the match to TRBD1 covers 11 bases. V trimming: 0 bases; J trimming: 6 bases; junction bases outside the gene matches: 4. The CDR3 is made up of 15 amino acids. Per the germline V gene, CDR1 is GTSNPN and CDR2 is SVGIG (reference sequence).

CDR3 region: CASSPPLGTGKTEAFF. Here the CDR3 DNA reads TGTGCCAGCAGTCCCCCTCTCGGGACAGGAAAGACTGAAGCTTTCTTT. The V call is TRBV28, the J call TRBJ1-1, with TRBD1 matching over 8 bases. Germline values: CDR1 MDHEN, CDR2 SYDVKM. CDR3 length: 16 residues. V shed 5 bases and J 5 bases; nucleotides not matched to a gene: 13. Full variable domain (rest looked up from reference TRBV28 and TRBJ1-1): DVKVTQSSRYLVKRTGEKVFLECVQDMDHENMFWYRQDPGLGLRLIYFSYDVKMKEKGDIPEGYSVSREKKERFSLILESASTNQTSMYLCASSPPLGTGKTEAFFGQGTRLTVV.

The chain employs TRBV29-1 and TRBJ1-1, with D possibly TRBD1 on 5 matching bases. The germline V and J ends were trimmed by 3 bases and 5 bases, with 7 bases remaining between them. The germline CDR1 and CDR2 sequences are SQVTM and ANQGSEA. CDR3 size: 11 residues. The chain's CDR3 is CSVEGGTEAFF. Written as DNA, the CDR3 is TGCAGCGTTGAGGGGGGTACTGAAGCTTTCTTT.

This clone turned up a few times. This chain joins TRBV7-8 and TRBJ2-5; D possibly corresponds to TRBD1 (6 bases). Germline V gene sequence: CDR1 SGHVS, CDR2 FQNEAQ. V was shortened by 4 bases and J by 1 base, with 10 bases between the two germline ends. The length of the CDR3 is 14 residues. In DNA, the CDR3 is TGTGCCAGCAGCTCGGACAGAGCCCAAGAGACCCAGTACTTC. This gives the protein CASSSDRAQETQYF.

The chain is built from TRBV19 and TRBJ2-2; D possibly corresponds to TRBD1 (5 bases). This CDR3 has 13 residues. Germline lookup yields CDR1 LNHDA and CDR2 SQIVND (reference sequence). V lost 1 base and J 6 bases, leaving 6 bases between the germline ends. The CDR3 loop reads CASSIVRAGELFF. The CDR3 DNA reads TGTGCCAGTAGTATAGTCAGGGCCGGGGAGCTGTTTTTT.